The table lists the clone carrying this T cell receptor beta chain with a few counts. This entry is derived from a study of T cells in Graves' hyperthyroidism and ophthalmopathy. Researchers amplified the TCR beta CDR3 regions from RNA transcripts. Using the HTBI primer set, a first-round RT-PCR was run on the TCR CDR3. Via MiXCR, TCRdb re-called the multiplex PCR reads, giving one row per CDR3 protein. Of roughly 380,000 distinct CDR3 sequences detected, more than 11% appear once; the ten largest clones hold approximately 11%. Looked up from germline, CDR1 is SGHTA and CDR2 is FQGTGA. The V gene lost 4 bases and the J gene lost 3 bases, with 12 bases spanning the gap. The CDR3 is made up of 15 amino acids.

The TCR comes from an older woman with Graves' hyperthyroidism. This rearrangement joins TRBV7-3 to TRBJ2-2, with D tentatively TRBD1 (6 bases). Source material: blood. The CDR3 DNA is TGTGCCAGCAGCTCTGGACAGATCCACACCGGGGAGCTGTTTTTT. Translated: CASSSGQIHTGELFF. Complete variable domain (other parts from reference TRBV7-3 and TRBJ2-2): GAGVSQTPSNKVTEKGKYVELRCDPISGHTALYWYRQSLGQGPEFLIYFQGTGAADDSGLPNDRFFAVRPEGSVSTLKIQRTERGDSAVYLCASSSGQIHTGELFFGEGSRLTVL.